Below, 30 T cell receptor beta chains from the same sample are listed, as sequenced in a study of T cells in Graves' hyperthyroidism and ophthalmopathy. RNA transcripts yielded amplified TCR beta CDR3 regions. HTBI primers were employed in a first-round RT-PCR of the TCR CDR3. MiXCR was run by TCRdb on the multiplex PCR reads, yielding one entry per CDR3 protein. The sample has a few hundred thousand distinct CDR3 sequences, roughly 15% seen once. Sequenced: blood. The source is a woman between 18 and 29 years old with Graves' hyperthyroidism.

This clonotype was seen a few times. Without the conserved terminal phenylalanine or tryptophan, this CDR3 likely stems from a read error. V usage is TRBV5-1 and J usage is TRBJ2-5, with D tentatively TRBD1 (5 bases). The CDR3 runs to 13 residues. V gave up 4 bases and J gave up 4 bases, with 11 bases separating them. Germline loops: CDR1 SGHRS, CDR2 YFSETQ. CDR3 sequence: CASSVQVLETQYL. In DNA form, the CDR3 reads TGCGCCAGCAGCGTACAGGTTTTAGAGACCCAGTACCTC.

This clonotype was detected ten times or more. The genes are TRBV7-2 and TRBJ2-1; TRBD2 agrees at 13 bases. V shed 4 bases and J 8 bases; nucleotides not matched to a gene: 14. The CDR3 runs to 18 residues. Germline V gene sequence: CDR1 SGHTA, CDR2 FQGNSA. The CDR3 DNA is TGTGCCAGCAGCTCGGGCGAACTAGCGGGAGGGCGTTGGGATGAGCAGTTCTTC. Amino acids: CASSSGELAGGRWDEQFF.

This clonotype was observed at least ten times. The chain is built from TRBV5-6 and TRBJ1-2; D perhaps matches TRBD1 (5 bases). There are 14 residues in the CDR3. V shed 5 bases and J shed 3 bases, with 14 bases lying between them. Germline lookup yields CDR1 SGHDT and CDR2 YYEEEE. CDR3: CASRDGTDHYGYTF. The DNA of the CDR3 is TGTGCCAGCAGAGACGGGACGGACCACTATGGCTACACCTTC.

This clonotype has at least ten counts. The chain uses TRBV4-1 and TRBJ1-2; possibly TRBD1 for D (5 bases). Germline values: CDR1 MGHRA, CDR2 YSYEKL. V was clipped by 1 base and J by 6 bases, with 12 bases between them. This CDR3 contains 14 residues. CDR3 protein: CASSQGLWGDGYTF. Here the CDR3 DNA reads TGCGCCAGCAGCCAAGGTCTCTGGGGGGATGGCTACACCTTC.

This clonotype has a handful of counts. The V call is TRBV15, the J call TRBJ1-5; D remains unclear. Trimming removed 1 base at V and 3 bases at J, with 7 bases between. The CDR3 consists of 14 residues. CDR1 LNHNV and CDR2 YYDKDF come from the germline V gene (reference sequence). CDR3 sequence reads: CATSRAGVNQPQHF. The CDR3 DNA follows: TGTGCCACCAGCAGAGCGGGTGTCAATCAGCCCCAGCATTTT. Complete variable domain (other parts from reference TRBV15 and TRBJ1-5): DAMVIQNPRYQVTQFGKPVTLSCSQTLNHNVMYWYQQKSSQAPKLLFHYYDKDFNNEADTPDNFQSRRPNTSFCFLDIRSPGLGDTAMYLCATSRAGVNQPQHFGDGTRLSIL.

This clonotype occurred many times. The genes are TRBV4-1 and TRBJ2-7; D is undetermined. Trimming cost V 5 bases and J 0 bases, with 8 bases left between them. Germline CDR1 reads MGHRA; CDR2 reads YSYEKL. CDR3 length equals 13 residues. Written as DNA, the CDR3 is TGCGCCAGCAGCTACACTGGCTCCTACGAGCAGTACTTC. Its protein product is CASSYTGSYEQYF.

The genes are TRBV5-1 and TRBJ2-3, with 14 nucleotides matching TRBD2. V trimming: 1 base; J trimming: 5 bases; junction bases outside the gene matches: 6. Germline V gives CDR1 SGHRS, CDR2 YFSETQ. This CDR3 is built from 17 residues. The CDR3 reads CASSLLGGLAGGDTQYF. In nucleotides, the CDR3 is TGCGCCAGCAGCTTGCTAGGCGGACTAGCGGGAGGAGATACGCAGTATTTT.

The sample holds a few counts of this clonotype. The chain employs TRBV9 and TRBJ2-2; D gene uncertain. The CDR3 length is 14 residues. Trimming pared 5 bases from V and 1 base from J, leaving 9 bases between. CDR1 SGDLS and CDR2 YYNGEE come from the germline V gene. CDR3 sequence reads: CASRKTWNTGELFF. The CDR3 region has the DNA TGTGCCAGCAGAAAGACATGGAACACCGGGGAGCTGTTTTTT. Together with reference TRBV9 and TRBJ2-2, the CDR3 gives the full variable domain: DSGVTQTPKHLITATGQRVTLRCSPRSGDLSVYWYQQSLDQGLQFLIQYYNGEERAKGNILERFSAQQFPDLHSELNLSSLELGDSALYFCASRKTWNTGELFFGEGSRLTVL.

This clonotype was picked up many times. This chain uses TRBV9 with TRBJ1-1; 8 bases fit TRBD1. CDR1 is SGDLS and CDR2 is YYNGEE in the germline V gene. The CDR3 is 16 amino acids. V gave up 4 bases and J gave up 0 bases; unmatched junction bases: 8. The chain's CDR3 is CASSPGTGILNTEAFF. As DNA, the CDR3 is TGTGCCAGCAGCCCCGGGACAGGCATTCTGAACACTGAAGCTTTCTTT.

This clonotype was recorded at least ten times. The chain combines TRBV28 with TRBJ1-6, with a tentative D call TRBD1 (5 bases). The germline CDR1 and CDR2 sequences are MDHEN and SYDVKM. The CDR3 runs to 15 residues. Trimming pared 7 bases from V and 5 bases from J, leaving 15 bases between. The CDR3 nucleotides read TGTGCCAGCAATACCAGGGCTCTACATAATTCACCCCTCCACTTT. It codes for CASNTRALHNSPLHF.

Comment on this clonotype: The final CDR3 position lacks the conserved phenylalanine or tryptophan, pointing to a likely read error. No DNA is shown, since the ends of the CDR3 on it are uncertain; the CDR3 is the one TCRdb lists. The V gene is TRBV18, the J gene TRBJ2-3. In germline, CDR1 is KGHSH, CDR2 LQKENI. The CDR3 is 14 amino acids long, termini counted. The CDR3: CASSPIRHTDTQSS.

This clonotype was recorded many times. CDR3 bases: TGTGCCAGCAGTGTAATCGGCGAGCAGTACTTC. Translating it yields CASSVIGEQYF. The chain recombines TRBV2 with TRBJ2-7; D gene ambiguous. There are 11 residues in the CDR3. CDR1 and CDR2 from the germline V gene are SNHLY and FYNNEI. V gave up 4 bases and J gave up 6 bases, with 7 bases separating them.

This clonotype has ten or more counts. This chain connects TRBV27 to TRBJ1-5; D call uncertain. Germline V gene lookup returns CDR1 MNHEY and CDR2 SMNVEV (reference sequence). The CDR3 contains 14 residues. The V and J ends lost 2 bases and 1 base respectively, with 6 bases between them. This CDR3 reads CASSLRGSNQPQHF. The DNA of the CDR3 is TGTGCCAGCAGTTTACGGGGAAGCAATCAGCCCCAGCATTTT.

This clonotype was seen repeatedly, ten times or more. This chain joins TRBV28 and TRBJ2-7, with TRBD2 matching over 9 bases. J was trimmed by 7 bases and V by 5 bases; bases with no gene match: 18. The germline CDR1 and CDR2 sequences are MDHEN and SYDVKM. The CDR3 sequence is 17 residues long. The CDR3 reads CASSPPGGGRAVLEQYF. In DNA form, the CDR3 reads TGTGCCAGCAGTCCGCCGGGGGGCGGGAGGGCCGTCTTAGAGCAGTACTTC.

This clonotype has at least ten counts. The V and J genes are TRBV6-1 and TRBJ1-1; D remains ambiguous. V lost 8 bases and J 2 bases, leaving 12 bases between the germline ends. Germline CDR1 and CDR2: MNHNS and SASEGT. The CDR3 runs 13 residues. CDR3 sequence: CASSWSQNTEAFF. Here the CDR3 DNA reads TGTGCCAGCTCGTGGAGCCAAAACACTGAAGCTTTCTTT.

Ten or more counts support this clonotype. The V call is TRBV10-2, the J call TRBJ1-2, with D unclear. Trimming left V 4 bases short and J 0 bases short, with 9 bases between. Per germline, CDR1 WSHSY and CDR2 SAAADI. The CDR3 has 14 amino acids. The CDR3: CASSAQVTNYGYTF. Written as DNA, the CDR3 is TGCGCCAGCAGTGCCCAGGTGACTAACTATGGCTACACCTTC.

In the case of this clonotype: This clone may be a read error of a much larger clone one base away. The rearrangement joins TRBV7-2 to TRBJ2-1; possibly TRBD2 for D (6 bases). Germline CDR1 SGHTA, CDR2 FQGNSA. The CDR3 is 16 residues long. CDR3 nucleotide sequence: TGTGCCGGCAGCTTGGGGGGACGGAACTCCTACAATGAGCAGTTCTTC. It encodes CAGSLGGRNSYNEQFF. Full variable domain (remainder filled in from reference TRBV7-2 and TRBJ2-1): GAGVSQSPSNKVTEKGKDVELRCDPISGHTALYWYRQSLGQGLEFLIYFQGNSAPDKSGLPSDRFSAERTGGSVSTLTIQRTQQEDSAVYLCAGSLGGRNSYNEQFFGPGTRLTVL.

This clonotype has a count of ten or more. The V call is TRBV6-2 or TRBV6-3, the J call TRBJ2-6, with no clear D. Germline CDR1 is MNHEY and CDR2 is SVGEGT. This CDR3 is built from 14 residues. Trimming cost V 6 bases and J 0 bases, with 6 bases left between them. The CDR3: CASSPNSGANVLTF. The CDR3 nucleotides read TGTGCCAGCAGCCCCAACTCTGGGGCCAACGTCCTGACTTTC.

This clonotype was detected ten times or more. The chain links TRBV5-1 to TRBJ1-1, with 8 bases matching TRBD1. Per germline, CDR1 SGHRS and CDR2 YFSETQ. J lost 7 bases, V lost 0 bases, and 8 bases had no gene match. This CDR3 is 15 amino acids long. The CDR3 bases are TGCGCCAGCAGCTTGGACGGCAGGGGGCATGGTGAAGCTTTCTTT. It codes for CASSLDGRGHGEAFF.

This clonotype was seen a handful of times. V usage is TRBV18 and J usage is TRBJ2-5, with no clear D. The CDR3 loop spans 11 amino acids. Trimming cost V 7 bases and J 0 bases, with 3 bases left between them. The germline gives CDR1 KGHSH, CDR2 LQKENI. DNA of the CDR3: TGTGCCAGCTTGGACCAAGAGACCCAGTACTTC. This sequence encodes CASLDQETQYF.

This clonotype was picked up a small number of times. The V and J genes are TRBV7-9 and TRBJ1-1; no firm D call. From germline, CDR1 is SEHNR and CDR2 FQNEAQ (reference sequence). The CDR3 runs 12 residues. Trimming took 4 bases from V and 7 from J, leaving 10 bases between them. In nucleotides, the CDR3 is TGTGCCAGCAGCTCCGACTTGGGTGAAGCTTTCTTT. It codes for CASSSDLGEAFF.

Many counts were recorded for this clonotype. The rearrangement links TRBV6-6 to TRBJ2-2; 9 bases map to TRBD1. Germline CDR1 MNHNY, CDR2 SVGAGI (reference sequence). J was trimmed by 3 bases and V by 0 bases; bases with no gene match: 8. This CDR3 has 18 residues. CDR3 sequence (DNA): TGTGCCAGCAGTTACTCGACACCGGGACAGGGATACACCGGGGAGCTGTTTTTT. This codes for CASSYSTPGQGYTGELFF.

This clonotype was seen repeatedly, ten times or more. The V and J genes are TRBV30 and TRBJ1-3, with TRBD1 as a possible D gene (5 bases). Trimming took off 5 bases at V and 2 bases at J, with 13 bases between the two ends. CDR3 size: 14 residues. Germline V CDR1 and CDR2: GTSNPN, SVGIG (reference sequence). In nucleotides, the CDR3 is TGTGCCTGGTCAACAGGAACGACTGGAAACACCATATATTTT. Encoded protein: CAWSTGTTGNTIYF.

The table lists this clonotype with many counts. The chain couples TRBV15 to TRBJ1-2; D might be TRBD1 (5 bases). The CDR3 runs to 15 residues. V was clipped by 0 bases and J by 4 bases, with 12 bases between them. Germline lookup yields CDR1 LNHNV and CDR2 YYDKDF (reference sequence). The CDR3 here is CATSRDRDRFYGYTF. The CDR3 DNA is TGTGCCACCAGCAGAGACCGAGACAGATTCTATGGCTACACCTTC.

This clonotype appeared many times. This chain links TRBV12-3 or TRBV12-4 with TRBJ1-1; D is uncertain. Trimming left V 3 bases short and J 4 bases short, with 9 bases between. This CDR3 has 13 amino acids. The CDR3 region is CASSFQVSTEAFF. The DNA of the CDR3 is TGTGCCAGCAGTTTTCAGGTATCCACTGAAGCTTTCTTT.

This clonotype has a count of ten or more. The J gene is TRBJ2-7, the V gene TRBV15; 10 bases align to TRBD2. The J segment lost 4 bases and the V segment lost 2 bases, leaving 14 bases of the junction unmatched. CDR1 is LNHNV, CDR2 YYDKDF, per germline (reference sequence). The CDR3 has 18 amino acids. The CDR3 nucleotides are TGTGCCACCAGCAGATGGGGGGCTAGCGGGAGCCCACATTACGAGCAGTACTTC. Translating gives CATSRWGASGSPHYEQYF.

This chain links TRBV19 with TRBJ2-3, with 10 positions matching TRBD2. The CDR3 runs 16 residues. V shed 1 base and J 4 bases; nucleotides not matched to a gene: 5. Looked up from germline, CDR1 is LNHDA and CDR2 is SQIVND (reference sequence). The CDR3 region has the DNA TGTGCCAGTAGTATAGGCCTAGCGGGAGAAGCAGATACGCAGTATTTT. Residues: CASSIGLAGEADTQYF.

The chain is built from TRBV9 and TRBJ2-3; 8 bases line up with TRBD1. After removal of 5 bases from V and 6 bases from J, the junction contained 11 bases not matched to a gene. Looked up from germline, CDR1 is SGDLS and CDR2 is YYNGEE. This CDR3 comprises 15 residues. The CDR3 sequence is CASSGGTGQSDTQYF. The CDR3 DNA reads TGTGCCAGCAGTGGTGGGACAGGCCAATCGGATACGCAGTATTTT.

This clonotype has just a few counts. A single base separates this from a much larger clone, so it may be a read error. The J gene is TRBJ2-3, the V gene TRBV5-1, with TRBD1 matching 9 bases. The germline gives CDR1 SGHRS, CDR2 YFSETQ. The CDR3 covers 17 residues. As DNA, the CDR3 is TGCGCCAGCAGCTTGGTGGCAGGGACAGGGAACACAGATACGCGGTATTTT. Amino acids: CASSLVAGTGNTDTRYF.

The gene calls are TRBV9 and TRBJ2-1; TRBD2 matches 10 bases. The ends lost 0 bases at V and 8 bases at J; junction bases unmatched: 11. The CDR3 loop spans 17 amino acids. CDR1 is SGDLS, CDR2 YYNGEE, per germline. For the CDR3, the DNA is TGTGCCAGCAGCGTAGCTATGGGGATGACTAGCGGGTATGAGCAGTTCTTC. It codes for CASSVAMGMTSGYEQFF.